This T cell receptor (beta chain) was documented in a study of early stage breast cancer tumors. Study-wide background: Most invasive tumors, about 75% of the 16, were ER+/PR+/HER2-.

The trim removed 6 bases at V and 2 bases at J, leaving 9 bases unmatched. In germline, CDR1 is ENHRY, CDR2 SYGVKD. The CDR3 runs to 15 residues. Clones were sequenced by immunoSEQ multiplex PCR, and TCRdb holds only the in-frame ones, with some missing. The sample shows 27,000 or so clones, 84% of them seen only once. In its sample, this clone was seen a few times. Sequenced material: blood. The rearrangement links TRBV10-3 to TRBJ1-1; 7 positions match TRBD1. This TCR came from a person aged 50-59 years with breast cancer. The CDR3 coding sequence is TGTGCCATCAGGGACAGAGACAGGGCAAACACTGAAGCTTTCTTT. Its protein is CAIRDRDRANTEAFF.